This T cell receptor (beta chain) came from a study of CD8+CD57+ T cells in acquired aplastic anemia. At the level of the study: About 3 ug was the average amount of DNA from sorted CD4+ and CD8+ cells. Findings and caveats of the study: No significant difference in CD8+ Simpson's diversity was found between patients and controls.

This clonotype has at least ten counts. Its antigen remains unknown. Trimming took 6 bases from V and 0 from J, leaving 11 bases between them. The length of the CDR3 is 14 residues. Germline CDR1 and CDR2: SNHLY and FYNNEI. Genomic DNA constituted the template upon which TCR beta VDJ and CDR3 profiling was performed. TCRdb re-derived calls from the reads in MiXCR, one entry per CDR3 protein. Among some 290,000 distinct CDR3 sequences listed, 45% to 65% were seen once. V gene TRBV2 combines with J gene TRBJ1-2; D uncertain. Sequenced: sorted CD4+, CD8+, or CD8+CD57+ T cells (not recorded which) from PBMCs. This TCR came from a human donor with severe aplastic anemia or a healthy control (not recorded which). This CDR3 reads CASREPTANYGYTF. The CDR3 DNA reads as TGTGCCAGCAGGGAACCGACGGCTAACTATGGCTACACCTTC.